The clone carrying this T cell receptor (beta chain) turned up a few times. V lost 2 bases, J lost 4 bases, and 17 bases lay in between. The CDR3 has 16 residues. CDR1 and CDR2 (germline): SEHNR, FQNEAQ (reference sequence). This entry belongs to a study of blood T cell repertoires in COVID-19. The overall study: Some COVID-19 samples were acute and others convalescent; all came from the United States, Italy and Spain. Sample material is recorded as cDNA or gDNA derived from T cells, B-cell-depleted T cells, or PBMCs.

Libraries were prepared by immunoSEQ multiplex PCR; TCRdb keeps only in-frame clonotypes and omits some of them. The repertoire has 250,000 or so clones, around 83% of them found once; the top ten carry about 2%. The source is a man aged 25-45 years who had recovered from COVID-19. The V gene is TRBV7-9, the J gene TRBJ1-2, with D unclear. Sequenced: peripheral blood. The CDR3 coding sequence is TGTGCCAGCAGCTTAAATGAGATCGGGGTTGGCTATGGCTACACCTTC. It codes for CASSLNEIGVGYGYTF. Looking up the rest from reference TRBV7-9 and TRBJ1-2 gives the full variable domain: DTGVSQNPRHKITKRGQNVTFRCDPISEHNRLYWYRQTLGQGPEFLTYFQNEAQLEKSRLLSDRFSAERPKGSFSTLEIQRTEQGDSAMYLCASSLNEIGVGYGYTFGSGTRLTVV.